The entry below gives a single TCR beta chain sequence along with its context. This receptor's antigen is unknown. Qualities for individual bases were not recorded, and no much larger clone is one base off. This was a case-control study nested in a cohort of healthcare workers in London, UK, who had nasopharyngeal swab PCR tests and blood samples taken every week. Healthcare workers were recruited during the week of the UK lockdown, between 23 and 31 March 2020, and followed weekly for up to 16 weeks. These data come from a study of early T cells in non-severe SARS-CoV-2 infection (dated by TCRdb to about 2021). At the level of the whole study: TCR sequencing used bulk RNA from unsorted whole blood, so alpha and beta chains could not be paired. Broad study findings and their caveats: VDJdb matching was skewed toward anti-spike CD8 responses, so virus-specific expansions were likely underestimated and private and CD4 specificities were missed.

The library came from 5' RACE. Sequencing took place on a NextSeq 500. The TCR library protocol attached unique molecular identifiers to individual cDNA molecules to correct for sequencing error and PCR bias. Both TCR alpha and beta chains were sequenced, and tight co-correlation was observed between alpha and beta sequence abundances in each sample. In the authors' own workflow: Decombinator V4 was used to perform V gene, J gene and CDR3 annotation of TCR sequences. Expanded TCRs were defined as changing significantly between any two time points under a Poisson model with p below 0.0001. TCR abundances were normalised to the total number of TCRs sequenced per sample and expressed as counts per million. MAIT TCRs were defined by TRAV1-2 paired with TRAJ12, TRAJ20 or TRAJ33, and iNKT TCRs by TRAV10 paired with TRAJ18. VDJdb, accessed 1 November 2021, was searched for CMV, EBV and SARS-CoV-2 annotated TCRs, with TCRs annotated for multiple antigens excluded. TCRdb reprocessed the public reads (quality trimming at Q25 with fastp, clone calling with MiXCR) and kept in-frame beta chains. All rows with the same CDR3 protein become a single entry with the most common DNA and genes. TCRdb assigned the V and J calls; the authors' analysis was not used. In this sample the table shows 42,000 or so distinct CDR3 sequences, 5% to 6.5% of which occur a single time. The ten most abundant clones make up 7.5% to 8.5% of the sample.

There are 15 amino acids in the CDR3, from cysteine to phenylalanine inclusive. The retained sequence is limited to the CDR3, 45 bases, with the frame set at the first base. The germline V end is reduced by 3 bases and the J end by 2 bases; junction bases left unmatched: 4. Sequences SGHDN (CDR1) and FVKESK (CDR2) are obtained from the germline V gene. The TCR originated in an adult who was a healthcare worker with PCR-confirmed SARS-CoV-2 infection or an uninfected control (not recorded which). Recombination joined TRBV14 with TRBJ2-1, and TRBD1 matches 7 of the central bases. Sequences were derived from whole blood, sampled at baseline. The CDR3 reads CASSHRDSTYNEQFF. The DNA reads as follows: TGTGCCAGCAGCCACCGGGACAGCACCTACAATGAGCAGTTCTTC.